Given below is one T cell receptor beta chain in context. Produced via immunoSEQ multiplex PCR; TCRdb's table is partial and in-frame only. The sample has more than 45,000 clones; about 90% are singletons. The CDR3 is 13 residues long. Germline V gene lookup returns CDR1 SGDLS and CDR2 YYNGEE. V was clipped by 0 bases and J by 8 bases, with 11 bases between them. This sample was included in a study of blood T cell repertoires in COVID-19. Seattle cases were enrolled at active infection and followed longitudinally. The sequencing sample was made of peripheral blood. The sequence was collected from a woman older than 75 with COVID-19, enrolled during active disease. The chain carries TRBV9 and TRBJ1-2, with D possibly being TRBD1 (5 bases). The CDR3 bases are TGTGCCAGCAGCGTAGGGGGCGTAGAGGGCTACACCTTC. The encoded protein is CASSVGGVEGYTF.